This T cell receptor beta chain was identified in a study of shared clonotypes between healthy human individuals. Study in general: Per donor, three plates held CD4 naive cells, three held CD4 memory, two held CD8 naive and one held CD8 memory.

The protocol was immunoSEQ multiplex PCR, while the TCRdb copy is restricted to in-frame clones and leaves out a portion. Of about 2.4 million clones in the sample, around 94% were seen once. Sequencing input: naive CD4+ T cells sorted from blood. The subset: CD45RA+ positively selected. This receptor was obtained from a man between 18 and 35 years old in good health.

In DNA form, the CDR3 reads TGCGCCAGCAGCCAAATTGCAGGAGTGAACACTGAAGCTTTCTTT. Translating it yields CASSQIAGVNTEAFF. This rearrangement joins TRBV4-3 to TRBJ1-1; D call uncertain. This CDR3 is 15 amino acids long. Trimming left V 2 bases short and J 0 bases short, with 10 bases between. CDR1 and CDR2 from the germline V gene are LGHNA and YSLEER.